The 23 T cell receptor beta chains below were found in one sample sequenced in a study of blood T cell repertoires in COVID-19. Some clones are missing from TCRdb's copy, which holds only in-frame ones; the method was immunoSEQ multiplex PCR. Of roughly 100,000 clones detected, approximately 82% appear once; the ten largest clones hold over 3.5%. The sequencing sample was made of peripheral blood. Receptors originate from a man between 60 and 70 years old with acute or convalescent COVID-19.

The V call is TRBV30, the J call TRBJ1-2, with TRBD1 as a possible D gene (6 bases). Deletions cut 0 bases from V and 5 bases from J, with 16 bases between. The CDR3 extends over 15 amino acids. The germline V gene encodes CDR1 GTSNPN and CDR2 SVGIG (reference sequence). The CDR3 DNA reads TGTGCCTGGAGTGTAGTTACAGGGTCGAGATATGGCTACACCTTC. It is translated as CAWSVVTGSRYGYTF.

The J gene is TRBJ1-2, the V gene TRBV19; 7 nucleotides agree with TRBD1. The germline CDR1 and CDR2 sequences are LNHDA and SQIVND (reference sequence). This CDR3 comprises 16 residues. V shed 2 bases and J 2 bases; nucleotides not matched to a gene: 8. The DNA for the CDR3 is TGTGCCAGTAGTATAAGAGGCAGGGGGGTGAACTATGGCTACACCTTC. Protein sequence: CASSIRGRGVNYGYTF.

The rearrangement links TRBV6-5 to TRBJ1-6, with 8 bases that match TRBD1. V shed 10 bases, J shed 9 bases, and the junction held 14 bases outside the gene matches. CDR1 and CDR2 (germline): MNHEY, SVGAGI. This CDR3 comprises 15 residues. CDR3 in amino acids: CAISTGTGSSSPLHF. CDR3 in DNA: TGTGCCATCTCAACCGGGACAGGATCCAGTTCACCCCTCCACTTT.

The gene calls are TRBV4-1 and TRBJ2-7, with 9 bases identical to TRBD1. Germline lookup yields CDR1 MGHRA and CDR2 YSYEKL. The CDR3 runs to 13 residues. V shed 5 bases, J shed 7 bases, and the junction held 6 bases outside the gene matches. The CDR3 DNA reads TGCGCCAGCAGCTCCCGACAGGGGGATGAGCAGTACGTC. It yields the protein CASSSRQGDEQYV.

This clone has only a few counts. The genes are TRBV7-2 and TRBJ1-3; TRBD1 agrees at 10 bases. V lost 6 bases, J lost 6 bases, and 5 bases stayed unmatched. This CDR3 has 14 residues. CDR1 and CDR2 from the germline V gene are SGHTA and FQGNSA. CDR3 in amino acids: CASREGTGENTIYF. DNA for the CDR3: TGTGCCAGCAGGGAGGGGACAGGGGAAAACACCATATATTTT.

The CDR3 DNA reads as TGTGCCAGCAGTGAAATGTCAGGGGGCAACTATGGCTACACCTTC. Translation gives CASSEMSGGNYGYTF. This sequence joins TRBV6-1 and TRBJ1-2; 8 bases are shared with TRBD1. Germline V gene data show CDR1 as MNHNS and CDR2 as SASEGT. After removal of 2 bases from V and 2 bases from J, the junction contained 4 bases not matched to a gene. This CDR3 spans 15 amino acids.

This rearrangement joins TRBV27 to TRBJ1-6, with 9 bases aligning to TRBD1. CDR3 length equals 13 residues. Germline CDR1 and CDR2: MNHEY and SMNVEV (reference sequence). The J segment lost 7 bases and the V segment lost 6 bases, leaving 1 base of the junction unmatched. The CDR3 loop is CASSGTGNSPLHF. In nucleotides, the CDR3 is TGTGCCAGCAGCGGGACAGGGAATTCACCCCTCCACTTT.

The gene calls are TRBV19 and TRBJ1-1; D is undetermined. V was cut by 4 bases and J by 3 bases, with 9 bases left in between. The CDR3 loop spans 13 amino acids. The V gene's germline CDR1 is LNHDA and CDR2 SQIVND (reference sequence). CDR3: CASSTGEYTEAFF. The DNA of the CDR3 is TGTGCCAGTAGTACCGGGGAGTACACTGAAGCTTTCTTT. Based on the CDR3 plus reference TRBV19 and TRBJ1-1, the full variable domain is DGGITQSPKYLFRKEGQNVTLSCEQNLNHDAMYWYRQDPGQGLRLIYYSQIVNDFQKGDIAEGYSVSREKKESFPLTVTSAQKNPTAFYLCASSTGEYTEAFFGQGTRLTVV.

The V gene is TRBV5-4, the J gene TRBJ2-1; D unresolved. This CDR3 has 14 amino acids. Germline lookup yields CDR1 SGHNT and CDR2 YYREEE (reference sequence). V shed 0 bases and J shed 5 bases, with 9 bases lying between them. This CDR3 is CASSLGQANNEQFF. The CDR3 region has the DNA TGTGCCAGCAGCTTGGGGCAGGCAAACAATGAGCAGTTCTTC.

V and J are TRBV5-1 and TRBJ2-7, with 11 bases that match TRBD1. The CDR3 consists of 15 residues. In germline, CDR1 is SGHRS, CDR2 YFSETQ. Trimming took 2 bases from V and 6 from J; bases not matched to a gene: 7. The CDR3 DNA reads TGCGCCAGCAGCTTATCCGGGACAGGGGGGATCGAGCAGTACTTC. It codes for CASSLSGTGGIEQYF.

The chain is built from TRBV5-4 and TRBJ2-5, with 9 bases identical to TRBD1. The CDR3 extends over 15 amino acids. Germline V gene lookup returns CDR1 SGHNT and CDR2 YYREEE (reference sequence). The V gene end was trimmed by 4 bases and the J gene end by 1 base; junction bases not matched to a gene: 5. This chain's CDR3 is CASSLGQGVQETQYF. Here the CDR3 DNA reads TGTGCCAGCAGCCTGGGACAGGGCGTCCAAGAGACCCAGTACTTC.

This clone was detected a few times. The V and J genes are TRBV14 and TRBJ2-3; 7 bases line up with TRBD1. The trim removed 0 bases at V and 0 bases at J, leaving 9 bases unmatched. CDR3 size: 18 residues. CDR1 and CDR2 from the germline V gene are SGHDN and FVKESK. The CDR3 DNA follows: TGTGCCAGCAGCCAAGATAGGTTCGGACAGGCGAGCACAGATACGCAGTATTTT. This encodes CASSQDRFGQASTDTQYF.

The chain uses TRBV27 and TRBJ1-1; the match to TRBD1 covers 7 bases. V was clipped by 4 bases and J by 5 bases; unmatched bases: 10. From germline, CDR1 is MNHEY and CDR2 SMNVEV (reference sequence). This CDR3 has 15 amino acids. CDR3 sequence: CASSSPAGGRTEAFF. CDR3 sequence (DNA): TGTGCCAGCAGTTCCCCGGCAGGGGGGAGGACTGAAGCTTTCTTT.

This clone was seen only a few times. V and J are TRBV3-1 (or the pseudogene TRBV3-2) and TRBJ2-2; perhaps TRBD2 as D (6 bases). This CDR3 has 15 amino acids. Germline lookup yields CDR1 LGHDT and CDR2 YNNKEL (reference sequence). The germline V and J ends were trimmed by 4 bases and 7 bases, with 16 bases remaining between them. The CDR3 is CASSLGTPEGGELFF. The CDR3 DNA is TGTGCCAGCAGCCTCGGGACCCCGGAGGGCGGGGAGCTGTTTTTT.

There are a few counts of this clone. The chain couples TRBV24-1 to TRBJ1-1, with 8 bases identical to TRBD1. Germline trimming cut 9 bases from V and 5 bases from J; bases unmatched to any gene: 10. CDR3 length: 14 amino acids. From germline, CDR1 is KGHDR and CDR2 SFDVKD. The chain's CDR3 is CATAQGDLGTEAFF. The CDR3 coding sequence is TGTGCCACCGCACAGGGGGATTTAGGGACTGAAGCTTTCTTT.

The chain combines TRBV11-2 with TRBJ2-5, with 7 bases matching TRBD1. V gave up 4 bases and J gave up 7 bases; unmatched junction bases: 6. The CDR3 runs 13 residues. From germline, CDR1 is SGHAT and CDR2 FQNNGV. The CDR3 DNA sequence: TGTGCCAGCAGCTCCAGGGGGTCAGGGACCCAGTACTTC. This encodes CASSSRGSGTQYF. The whole variable domain, filled in from reference TRBV11-2 and TRBJ2-5, reads EAGVAQSPRYKIIEKRQSVAFWCNPISGHATLYWYQQILGQGPKLLIQFQNNGVVDDSQLPKDRFSAERLKGVDSTLKIQPAKLEDSAVYLCASSSRGSGTQYFGPGTRLLVL.

The V and J genes are TRBV25-1 and TRBJ2-7; D unresolved. CDR3 length equals 12 residues. The germline CDR1 and CDR2 sequences are MGHDK and SYGVNS. Between the trimmed V and J ends, which lost 3 bases and 12 bases, there was a span of 15 bases. The CDR3 spells CASSDPPTPPYF. CDR3 nucleotide sequence: TGTGCCAGCAGTGACCCCCCCACTCCCCCGTACTTC.

The chain uses TRBV11-3 and TRBJ2-5, with D maybe TRBD1 (5 bases). V dropped 8 bases and J dropped 2 bases, with 18 bases sitting between them. CDR1 and CDR2 from the germline V gene are SGHNT and YENEEA. This CDR3 has 15 amino acids. CDR3 region: CASVSRQSEQETQYF. In DNA, the CDR3 is TGTGCCAGCGTATCAAGACAGTCGGAGCAAGAGACCCAGTACTTC.

This chain joins TRBV5-1 and TRBJ2-1; TRBD2 might be the D (5 bases). V lost 1 base, J lost 9 bases, and 23 bases lay in between. CDR3 length: 17 residues. The germline V gene has CDR1 SGHRS and CDR2 YFSETQ. CDR3 DNA sequence: TGCGCCAGCAGCTTGTTCGGAGGTGGGAGCATATTAGGTGAGCAGTTCTTC. Translation gives CASSLFGGGSILGEQFF.

In this sample, this clone turned up a few times. The genes are TRBV27 and TRBJ1-1, with D perhaps matching TRBD1 (5 bases). CDR3 length: 13 residues. Germline V lookup: CDR1 MNHEY, CDR2 SMNVEV (reference sequence). V was trimmed by 3 bases and J by 7 bases, leaving 12 bases between them. CDR3 sequence: CASSFGTSLEAFF. In nucleotides, the CDR3 is TGTGCCAGCAGTTTCGGGACTTCCCTTGAAGCTTTCTTT.

CDR3 region: CAIKTGGMNTGELFF. CDR3 DNA: TGTGCCATTAAGACAGGGGGAATGAACACCGGGGAGCTGTTTTTT. This chain joins TRBV10-3 and TRBJ2-2; 9 nucleotides line up with TRBD1. J gave up 1 base and V 9 bases, and 6 bases lay outside the gene matches. CDR3 length: 15 amino acids. Germline lookup yields CDR1 ENHRY and CDR2 SYGVKD.

This sequence joins TRBV19 and TRBJ1-5; possibly TRBD1 for D (6 bases). CDR3 length: 14 residues. Germline V gives CDR1 LNHDA, CDR2 SQIVND (reference sequence). V was shortened by 7 bases and J by 6 bases, with 16 bases between the two germline ends. The CDR3 DNA sequence: TGTGCCAGTAATACCCTACAGGGTACTCAGCCCCAGCATTTT. Translated: CASNTLQGTQPQHF.

The chain links TRBV2 to TRBJ1-5, with D uncertain. CDR3 length equals 12 residues. V gave up 7 bases and J gave up 6 bases, with 10 bases separating them. Germline V gene sequence: CDR1 SNHLY, CDR2 FYNNEI. CDR3 bases: TGTGCCAGCAACGAACGGGGTCAGCCCCAGCATTTT. Protein sequence: CASNERGQPQHF. The full variable domain, rest sourced from reference TRBV2 and TRBJ1-5, is EPEVTQTPSHQVTQMGQEVILRCVPISNHLYFYWYRQILGQKVEFLVSFYNNEISEKSEIFDDQFSVERPDGSNFTLKIRSTKLEDSAMYFCASNERGQPQHFGDGTRLSIL.